The 4 T cell receptor beta chains given below trace back to one sample, sequenced in a study of T cell repertoires in cytomegalovirus infection. Their specific antigens are unknown. One entry per CDR3 protein results from TCRdb running MiXCR on the reads. The data hold 200,000 to 250,000 distinct CDR3 sequences, with approximately 40% observed a single time. The sample consisted of CD8+ T cells from cultured PBMCs, taken from culture after CMV antigen stimulation. These receptors were collected from a human donor in good health (CMV status not recorded). Some clones in this sample may be carry-over from other donors' samples.

This clonotype has just a few counts. The chain uses TRBV6-6 and TRBJ1-5; D ambiguous. The CDR3 contains 14 residues. The germline CDR1 and CDR2 sequences are MNHNY and SVGAGI (reference sequence). Trimming cost V 5 bases and J 3 bases, with 11 bases left between them. The CDR3 region has the DNA TGTGCCAGCAGTCTGAAGGGATACAATCAGCCCCAGCATTTT. Residues: CASSLKGYNQPQHF.

This clonotype was observed at least ten times. The chain links TRBV7-3 to TRBJ2-1; TRBD2 agrees at 13 bases. The length of the CDR3 is 15 residues. Germline CDR1 reads SGHTA; CDR2 reads FQGTGA. The J segment lost 8 bases and the V segment lost 5 bases, leaving 6 bases of the junction unmatched. CDR3 residues: CASSLGLAGVHEQFF. The CDR3 DNA reads as TGTGCCAGCAGCCTAGGACTAGCGGGAGTACATGAGCAGTTCTTC.

This chain links TRBV15 with TRBJ2-7; 9 nucleotides line up with TRBD2. The V gene's germline CDR1 is LNHNV and CDR2 YYDKDF (reference sequence). CDR3 length: 16 amino acids. V was clipped by 3 bases and J by 4 bases; unmatched bases: 10. CDR3 residues: CATSRAKAGGRYEQYF. Here the CDR3 DNA reads TGTGCCACCAGCAGGGCTAAGGCGGGAGGGCGTTACGAGCAGTACTTC. The full variable domain, its missing parts supplied by reference TRBV15 and TRBJ2-7, is DAMVIQNPRYQVTQFGKPVTLSCSQTLNHNVMYWYQQKSSQAPKLLFHYYDKDFNNEADTPDNFQSRRPNTSFCFLDIRSPGLGDTAMYLCATSRAKAGGRYEQYFGPGTRLTVT.

This clonotype turned up a few times. This chain joins TRBV7-8 and TRBJ2-2; D not resolved. Per the germline V gene, CDR1 is SGHVS and CDR2 is FQNEAQ. The CDR3 runs 14 residues. Trimming left V 2 bases short and J 1 base short, with 5 bases between. CDR3 bases: TGTGCCAGCAGCTTATTTCTGAACACCGGGGAGCTGTTTTTT. Translated: CASSLFLNTGELFF.